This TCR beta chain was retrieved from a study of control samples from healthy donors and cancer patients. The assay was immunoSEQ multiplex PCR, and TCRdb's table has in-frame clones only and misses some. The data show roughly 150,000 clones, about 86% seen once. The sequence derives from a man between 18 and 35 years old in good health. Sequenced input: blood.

The CDR3 bases are TGTGCCAGCAGCGTAAGCAGGGTGGAAGGGGAGACCCAGTACTTC. This translates into CASSVSRVEGETQYF. The J gene is TRBJ2-5, the V gene TRBV9; a weak D match, TRBD1 (5 bases). The CDR3 consists of 15 residues. From germline, CDR1 is SGDLS and CDR2 YYNGEE. V was cut by 1 base and J by 5 bases, with 15 bases left in between.